This T cell receptor (beta chain) comes out of a study of T cells expressing NK-cell markers. This CDR3 comprises 15 residues. CDR1 and CDR2 from the germline V gene are SEHNR and FQNEAQ (reference sequence). With the 5' RACE reads reprocessed, TCRdb shows one record per CDR3 protein and no DNA. The table for this sample gives about half a million distinct CDR3 sequences. The chain carries TRBV7-9 and TRBJ2-3; the TCRdb D gene call, TRBD1, has no DNA to confirm it. The sample comprised blood T cells: a sorted CD56 or NKG2C T cell subset, CD4+ or CD8+ T cells, or bulk PBMC T cells (not recorded which). The sequence came from a woman in her forties or fifties in good health. This CDR3 is CASSEGQSSTDTQYF.